This T cell receptor beta chain is from a study of OX40 agonist ivuxolimab in advanced cancers. For the study at large: Administration of intravenous ivuxolimab to patients occurred every 2 weeks at 0.01 to 10 mg/kg.

CDR3 length: 13 residues. Trimming removed 7 bases at V and 7 bases at J, with 16 bases between. From germline, CDR1 is MNHNY and CDR2 SVGAGI (reference sequence). Clones were read by immunoSEQ multiplex PCR, and TCRdb kept only the in-frame ones, dropping some. The sample lists around 80,000 clones; 70% to 90% were seen once. The material was CD4+ or CD8+ T cells sorted from blood, obtained in a trial of the OX40 agonist ivuxolimab. This TCR was sampled from an adult with an advanced solid tumor such as melanoma, head and neck, liver or kidney cancer. The rearrangement uses TRBV6-6 and TRBJ1-1, with D uncertain. This CDR3 is CASMVREVVEAFF. CDR3 bases: TGTGCCAGCATGGTGCGAGAGGTAGTTGAAGCTTTCTTT.